The next 15 T cell receptor beta chains were all read from a single sample in a study of shared clonotypes between healthy human individuals. The data were produced by immunoSEQ multiplex PCR, yet TCRdb's version contains in-frame clones alone and is incomplete. The data contain 850,000 to 1,200,000 clones, around four fifths of them singletons. Sequenced input: memory CD4+ T cells sorted from blood. As for subset: CD45RA-negative fraction. The source of these receptors is a man aged 18 to 35 in good health.

The rearrangement joins TRBV9 to TRBJ2-2; D may correspond to TRBD1 or TRBD2 (6 bases each). V was shortened by 0 bases and J by 5 bases, with 11 bases between the two germline ends. The V gene's germline CDR1 is SGDLS and CDR2 YYNGEE. The CDR3 is made up of 15 amino acids. The CDR3 spells CASSVVPGATGELFF. The CDR3 DNA reads TGTGCCAGCAGCGTAGTCCCGGGGGCGACCGGGGAGCTGTTTTTT.

This clone has a count of ten or more. The chain links TRBV30 to TRBJ2-1; D is unresolved. V was shortened by 2 bases and J by 5 bases, with 10 bases between the two germline ends. From germline, CDR1 is GTSNPN and CDR2 SVGIG (reference sequence). The CDR3 has 13 amino acids. The CDR3 coding sequence is TGTGCCTGGAGTCTGGGGTACGACAATGAGCAGTTCTTC. Translating it yields CAWSLGYDNEQFF.

This clone was counted only a few times. This chain connects TRBV6-6 to TRBJ2-3, with D unresolved. This CDR3 contains 15 residues. V was shortened by 0 bases and J by 3 bases, with 10 bases between the two germline ends. Germline CDR1 reads MNHNY; CDR2 reads SVGAGI (reference sequence). CDR3 nucleotide sequence: TGTGCCAGCAGTTACTCTACTTTGCCTACAGATACGCAGTATTTT. Its translation is CASSYSTLPTDTQYF.

The chain carries TRBV11-3 and TRBJ2-1; possible D gene TRBD2, 6 bases. V gave up 5 bases and J gave up 6 bases, with 14 bases separating them. The CDR3 is made up of 14 amino acids. The germline CDR1 and CDR2 sequences are SGHNT and YENEEA. CDR3 in amino acids: CASSGLAGINEQFF. CDR3 DNA sequence: TGTGCCAGCAGCGGTCTGGCGGGGATCAATGAGCAGTTCTTC.

The rearrangement links TRBV11-2 to TRBJ2-1; 11 bases line up with TRBD1. The CDR3 loop spans 16 amino acids. Germline V gene data show CDR1 as SGHAT and CDR2 as FQNNGV. V shed 1 base, J shed 7 bases, and the junction held 6 bases outside the gene matches. The CDR3 nucleotides read TGTGCCAGCAGCTTAGGGCCGGGACAGGGGGTGAATGAGCAGTTCTTC. It yields the protein CASSLGPGQGVNEQFF.

With regard to this clone: In the same sample, other DNA sequences code for this CDR3. The CDR3 DNA sequence: TGTGCCAGCAGCTTGGCGGGGGGCCCGAACAATGAGCAGTTCTTC. Translation gives CASSLAGGPNNEQFF. J is TRBJ2-1 and V is TRBV5-4; TRBD2 might be the D (7 bases). V gave up 0 bases and J gave up 5 bases, with 12 bases separating them. The V gene's germline CDR1 is SGHNT and CDR2 YYREEE (reference sequence). The CDR3 contains 15 residues.

The chain couples TRBV6-4 to TRBJ2-1; no definite D call. Germline values: CDR1 MRHNA, CDR2 SNTAGT. CDR3 length: 15 amino acids. Trimming took 4 bases from V and 0 from J, leaving 10 bases between them. The CDR3 reads CASSATQSSYNEQFF. The CDR3 coding sequence is TGTGCCAGCAGTGCGACGCAAAGCTCCTACAATGAGCAGTTCTTC.

This chain joins TRBV6-5 and TRBJ1-6, with 7 bases aligning to TRBD1. The V gene's germline CDR1 is MNHEY and CDR2 SVGAGI. V shed 6 bases and J 9 bases; nucleotides not matched to a gene: 8. CDR3 size: 14 residues. The DNA for the CDR3 is TGTGCCAGCAGGAAACAGGGGCTGGGTTCACCCCTCCACTTT. This codes for CASRKQGLGSPLHF.

This clone was recorded a few times. The chain joins TRBV5-8 to TRBJ2-1; TRBD2 matches 11 bases. The junction had 5 bases not matched to a gene; V was cut back by 2 bases and J by 4 bases. Germline assignment: CDR1 SGHTS and CDR2 YDEGEE. This CDR3 spans 16 amino acids. The CDR3 bases are TGTGCCAGCAGCTTATACACTAGCGGGGGATACAATGAGCAGTTCTTC. Translated, it gives CASSLYTSGGYNEQFF.

The chain couples TRBV6-1 to TRBJ1-5; TRBD1 matches at 7 bases. J was trimmed by 6 bases and V by 5 bases; bases with no gene match: 4. The CDR3 sequence is 13 residues long. Germline V gene lookup returns CDR1 MNHNS and CDR2 SASEGT. DNA of the CDR3: TGTGCCAGCAGTACAACAGGGGCTCAGCCCCAGCATTTT. Its translation: CASSTTGAQPQHF.

In the case of this clone: Other nucleotide sequences in the sample specify the same CDR3. V gene TRBV5-4 combines with J gene TRBJ2-3; D not resolved. Germline V gene sequence: CDR1 SGHNT, CDR2 YYREEE (reference sequence). The V gene lost 0 bases and the J gene lost 3 bases, with 5 bases spanning the gap. This CDR3 has 13 amino acids. The chain's CDR3 is CASSLAGTDTQYF. The DNA of the CDR3 is TGTGCCAGCAGCTTGGCTGGGACAGATACGCAGTATTTT.

The CDR3 is CASLAGGGYEQYF. The CDR3 nucleotides read TGTGCCAGCCTGGCAGGGGGCGGTTACGAGCAGTACTTC. This rearrangement joins TRBV7-2 to TRBJ2-7, with 8 bases aligning to TRBD1. J was trimmed by 4 bases and V by 8 bases; bases with no gene match: 7. CDR3 length: 13 residues. Germline values: CDR1 SGHTA, CDR2 FQGNSA.

This chain uses TRBV10-3 with TRBJ2-3, with TRBD1 matching over 8 bases. CDR3 length: 15 residues. V was clipped by 5 bases and J by 2 bases; unmatched bases: 6. CDR1 and CDR2 (germline): ENHRY, SYGVKD. CDR3 loop: CAISPDRGSTDTQYF. The CDR3 DNA reads TGTGCCATCAGTCCCGACAGGGGATCCACAGATACGCAGTATTTT.

The V call is TRBV7-8, the J call TRBJ1-5; 10 nucleotides align to TRBD1. The CDR3 totals 15 residues. V was clipped by 8 bases and J by 4 bases; unmatched bases: 8. CDR1 is SGHVS and CDR2 is FQNEAQ in the germline V gene. This chain's CDR3 is CASAWTGGTNQPQHF. CDR3 DNA: TGTGCCAGCGCTTGGACAGGGGGTACGAATCAGCCCCAGCATTTT.

In this sample, this clone turned up a few times. The chain combines TRBV7-9 with TRBJ1-2, with 8 bases matching TRBD1. Germline CDR1 reads SEHNR; CDR2 reads FQNEAQ (reference sequence). Unmatched junction bases numbered 13, after V lost 4 bases and J lost 0 bases. There are 18 residues in the CDR3. The DNA of the CDR3 is TGTGCCAGCAGCTCTCCCCTATCCGGGACAGGAGCTAACTATGGCTACACCTTC. As protein: CASSSPLSGTGANYGYTF.